These T cell receptor beta chains were read from a single sample in a study of T cell changes during pregnancy in multiple sclerosis. Sequenced by immunoSEQ multiplex PCR; TCRdb stores in-frame clones only, minus some. The repertoire includes tens of thousands of clones, over 80% of them detected once, and about 3.8% sits in the top ten. The starting material was PBMCs, obtained in the first trimester of pregnancy. These TCRs come from a female donor in good health, serving as a control in a pregnancy study. Some clones in this sample may be carry-over from other donors' samples. Both conserved end residues are part of each CDR3. The order of the fields is J gene, CDR3 length, D gene, V gene, clone size, CDR3 protein, CDR3 DNA. A D gene is named only where the DNA matches it firmly. A row's size may be missing; if present it is once, few, many or a size class.

TRBJ1-1 15 . TRBV19 . CASSIGGGGTTEAFF TGTGCCAGTAGTATAGGGGGGGGCGGGACCACTGAAGCTTTCTTT
TRBJ1-1 13 . TRBV6-6 . CASSDGQNTEAFF TGTGCCAGCAGTGATGGACAGAACACTGAAGCTTTCTTT
TRBJ2-3 14 . TRBV27 . CASSLMDSGDTQYF TGTGCCAGCAGTTTAATGGATTCGGGAGATACGCAGTATTTT
TRBJ2-1 15 TRBD2 TRBV19 . CASSNLAGSGGEQFF TGTGCCAGTAGTAATCTAGCGGGGTCCGGGGGTGAGCAGTTCTTC
TRBJ1-4 15 . TRBV6-5 . CASSSSTGRAEKLFF TGTGCCAGCAGTTCGTCGACAGGTCGGGCTGAAAAACTGTTTTTT
TRBJ1-4 15 TRBD1 TRBV7-2 . CASSLTHRGSEKLFF TGTGCCAGCAGCTTAACCCACAGGGGAAGTGAAAAACTGTTTTTT
TRBJ1-4 13 . TRBV14 . CASSQDQVEKLFF TGTGCCAGCAGCCAAGATCAGGTTGAAAAACTGTTTTTT
TRBJ1-3 15 . TRBV7-9 . CASSLESYSGNTIYF TGTGCCAGCAGCTTAGAGAGTTACTCTGGAAACACCATATATTTT
TRBJ2-3 13 . TRBV9 once CASSVDLGGGQYF TGTGCCAGCAGCGTAGACCTAGGGGGGGGGCAGTATTTT
TRBJ2-3 13 . TRBV14 . CASSHALRDNPYF TGTGCCAGCAGCCATGCCTTGCGGGATAACCCGTATTTT
TRBJ2-3 17 . TRBV13 few CASSLSLAGASTDTQYF TGTGCCAGCAGCTTATCTCTGGCGGGGGCTAGCACAGATACGCAGTATTTT
TRBJ1-2 14 . TRBV2 . CASPSWGDNYGYTF TGTGCCAGCCCGAGTTGGGGCGACAACTATGGCTACACCTTC
TRBJ1-1 13 . TRBV28 few CASSPTWRTEAFF TGTGCCAGCAGCCCCACTTGGCGGACTGAAGCTTTCTTT
TRBJ2-3 15 . TRBV10-3 . CAISESKLGADTQYF TGTGCCATCAGTGAGTCGAAACTCGGGGCAGATACGCAGTATTTT
TRBJ2-3 17 TRBD2 TRBV28 . CASSPPGVGRAKDTQYF TGTGCCAGCAGTCCCCCGGGGGTAGGGAGGGCCAAAGATACGCAGTATTTT
TRBJ2-1 15 TRBD2 TRBV6-1 . CASSERTSGSWGEFF TGTGCCAGCAGTGAACGAACTAGCGGGAGTTGGGGGGAGTTCTTC